The clone carrying this T cell receptor (beta chain) was observed at least ten times. Its antigen is still unknown. CDR1 MDHEN and CDR2 SYDVKM come from the germline V gene. This CDR3 is built from 12 residues. Deletions cut 5 bases from V and 8 bases from J, with 13 bases between. TCRbeta libraries were built with three rounds of nested PCR, modified from ARM-PCR. TCRdb ran MiXCR on the multiplex PCR reads and lists one entry per CDR3 protein. Altogether more than 35,000 distinct CDR3 sequences are present, roughly two thirds being singletons, with the ten largest covering about 20%. The sample comes from a study of tumor and adjacent non-tumor tissue in lung cancer. General study points: Shorter survival was associated with higher TCR diversity in tumors. Tumor repertoires had a smaller top 100 clone share than normal lung.

No cell sorting was done before RNA was extracted from the tissue. More than 3 cm separated this lung sample from the edge of the tumor. Sequenced material: distant non-tumor lung tissue. The chain links TRBV28 to TRBJ2-7, with a possible D match to TRBD2 (6 bases). The clonotype originates from a middle-aged woman with non-small cell lung cancer. CDR3 region: CASSPPRGKQYF. CDR3 coding DNA: TGTGCCAGCAGTCCCCCCCGGGGGAAGCAGTACTTC.